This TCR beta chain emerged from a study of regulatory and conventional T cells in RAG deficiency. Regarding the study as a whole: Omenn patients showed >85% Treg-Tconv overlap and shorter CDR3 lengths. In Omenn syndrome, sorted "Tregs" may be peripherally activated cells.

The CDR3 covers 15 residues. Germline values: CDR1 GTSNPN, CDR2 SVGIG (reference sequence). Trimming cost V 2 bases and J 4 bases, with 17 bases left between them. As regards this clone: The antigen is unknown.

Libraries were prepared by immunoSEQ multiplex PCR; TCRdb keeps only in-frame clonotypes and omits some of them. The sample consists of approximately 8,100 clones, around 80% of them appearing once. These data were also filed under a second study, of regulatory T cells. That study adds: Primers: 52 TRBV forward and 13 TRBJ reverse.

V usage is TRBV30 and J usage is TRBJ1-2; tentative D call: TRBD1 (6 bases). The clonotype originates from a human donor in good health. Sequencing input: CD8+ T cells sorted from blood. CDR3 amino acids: CAWSPPGGFSYGYTF. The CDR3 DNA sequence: TGTGCCTGGAGTCCCCCGGGGGGCTTTAGCTATGGCTACACCTTC.